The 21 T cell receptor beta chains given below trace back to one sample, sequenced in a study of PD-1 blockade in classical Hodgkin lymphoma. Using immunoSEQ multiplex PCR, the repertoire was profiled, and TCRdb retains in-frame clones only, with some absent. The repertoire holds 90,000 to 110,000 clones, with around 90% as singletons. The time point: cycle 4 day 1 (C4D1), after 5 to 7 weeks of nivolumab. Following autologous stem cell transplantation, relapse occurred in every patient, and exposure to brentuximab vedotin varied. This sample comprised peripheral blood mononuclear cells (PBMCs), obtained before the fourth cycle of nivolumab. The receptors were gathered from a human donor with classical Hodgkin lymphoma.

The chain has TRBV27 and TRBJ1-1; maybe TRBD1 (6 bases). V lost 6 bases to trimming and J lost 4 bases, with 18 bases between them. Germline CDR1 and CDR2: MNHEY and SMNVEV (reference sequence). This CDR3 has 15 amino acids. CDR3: CASRELGGQSTEAFF. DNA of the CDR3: TGTGCCAGCAGGGAACTAGGGGGGCAGAGCACTGAAGCTTTCTTT.

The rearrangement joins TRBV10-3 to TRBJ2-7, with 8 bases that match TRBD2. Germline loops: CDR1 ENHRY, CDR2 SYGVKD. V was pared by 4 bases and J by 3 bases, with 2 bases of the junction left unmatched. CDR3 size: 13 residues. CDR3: CAISGGTSYEQYF. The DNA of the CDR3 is TGTGCCATCAGTGGGGGGACTAGCTACGAGCAGTACTTC.

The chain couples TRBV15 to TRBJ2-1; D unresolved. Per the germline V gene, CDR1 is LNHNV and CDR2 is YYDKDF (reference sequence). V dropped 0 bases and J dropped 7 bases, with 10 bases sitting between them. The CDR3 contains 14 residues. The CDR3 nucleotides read TGTGCCACCAGCAGAGATAAAAAAGGGAATGAGCAGTTCTTC. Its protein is CATSRDKKGNEQFF.

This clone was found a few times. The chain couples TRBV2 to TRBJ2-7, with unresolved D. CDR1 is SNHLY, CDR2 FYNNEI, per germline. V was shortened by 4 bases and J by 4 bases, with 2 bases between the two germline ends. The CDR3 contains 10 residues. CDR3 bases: TGTGCCAGCAGTGTGTACGAGCAGTACTTC. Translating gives CASSVYEQYF.

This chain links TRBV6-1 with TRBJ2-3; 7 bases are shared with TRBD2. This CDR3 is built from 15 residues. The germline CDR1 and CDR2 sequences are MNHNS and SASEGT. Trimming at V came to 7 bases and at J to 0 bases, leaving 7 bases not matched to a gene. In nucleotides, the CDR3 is TGTGCCAGCACTCAGCGGGGCCTTAGCACAGATACGCAGTATTTT. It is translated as CASTQRGLSTDTQYF.

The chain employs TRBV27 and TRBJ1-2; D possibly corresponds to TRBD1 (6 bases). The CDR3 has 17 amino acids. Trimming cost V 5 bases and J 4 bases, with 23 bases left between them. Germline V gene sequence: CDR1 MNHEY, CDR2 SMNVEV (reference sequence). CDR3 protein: CASSPHPSPDSPYGYTF. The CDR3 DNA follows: TGTGCCAGCAGTCCCCACCCCTCCCCGGACAGTCCCTATGGCTACACCTTC.

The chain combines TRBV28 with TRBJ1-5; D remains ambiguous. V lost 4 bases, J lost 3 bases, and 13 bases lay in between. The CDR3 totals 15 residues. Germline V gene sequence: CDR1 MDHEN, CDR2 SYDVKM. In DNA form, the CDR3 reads TGTGCCAGCAGTTCCCCTAAGGGATACAATCAGCCCCAGCATTTT. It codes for CASSSPKGYNQPQHF. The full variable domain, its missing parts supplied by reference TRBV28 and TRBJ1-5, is DVKVTQSSRYLVKRTGEKVFLECVQDMDHENMFWYRQDPGLGLRLIYFSYDVKMKEKGDIPEGYSVSREKKERFSLILESASTNQTSMYLCASSSPKGYNQPQHFGDGTRLSIL.

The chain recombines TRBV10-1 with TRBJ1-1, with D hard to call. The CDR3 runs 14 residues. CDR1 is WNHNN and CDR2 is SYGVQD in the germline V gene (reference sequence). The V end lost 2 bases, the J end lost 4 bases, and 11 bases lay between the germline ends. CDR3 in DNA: TGCGCCAGCAGTGAGCCCGCATCGGCCACTGAAGCTTTCTTT. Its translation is CASSEPASATEAFF.

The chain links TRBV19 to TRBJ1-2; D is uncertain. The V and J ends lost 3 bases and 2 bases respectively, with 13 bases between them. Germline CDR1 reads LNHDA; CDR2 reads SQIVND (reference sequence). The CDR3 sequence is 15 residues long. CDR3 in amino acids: CASSIPSPGNYGYTF. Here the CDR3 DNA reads TGTGCCAGTAGTATTCCGAGTCCGGGGAACTATGGCTACACCTTC.

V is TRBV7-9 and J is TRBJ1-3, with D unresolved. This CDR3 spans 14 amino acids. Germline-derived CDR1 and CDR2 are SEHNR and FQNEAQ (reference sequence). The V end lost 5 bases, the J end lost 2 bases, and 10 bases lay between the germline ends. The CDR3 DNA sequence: TGTGCCAGCAGCCGAGGAAGCGCTGGAAACACCATATATTTT. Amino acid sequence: CASSRGSAGNTIYF.

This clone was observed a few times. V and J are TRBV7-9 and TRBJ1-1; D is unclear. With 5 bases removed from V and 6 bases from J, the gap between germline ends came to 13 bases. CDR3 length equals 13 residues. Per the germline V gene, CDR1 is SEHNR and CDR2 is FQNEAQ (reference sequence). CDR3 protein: CASSLRWAAEAFF. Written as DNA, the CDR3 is TGTGCCAGCAGCCTCAGGTGGGCAGCTGAAGCTTTCTTT.

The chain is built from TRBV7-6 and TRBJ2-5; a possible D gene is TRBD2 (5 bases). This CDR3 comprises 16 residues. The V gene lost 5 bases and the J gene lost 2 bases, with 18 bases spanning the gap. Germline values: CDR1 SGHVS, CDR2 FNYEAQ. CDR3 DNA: TGTGCCAGCAGCCCTAGAGAGGGAATAGTGCAAGAGACCCAGTACTTC. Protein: CASSPREGIVQETQYF.

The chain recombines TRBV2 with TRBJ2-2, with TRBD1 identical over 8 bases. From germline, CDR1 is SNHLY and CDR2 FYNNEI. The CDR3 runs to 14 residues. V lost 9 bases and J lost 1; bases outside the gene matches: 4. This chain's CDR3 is CARTGDRNTGELFF. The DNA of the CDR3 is TGTGCCAGGACAGGGGACAGGAACACCGGGGAGCTGTTTTTT.

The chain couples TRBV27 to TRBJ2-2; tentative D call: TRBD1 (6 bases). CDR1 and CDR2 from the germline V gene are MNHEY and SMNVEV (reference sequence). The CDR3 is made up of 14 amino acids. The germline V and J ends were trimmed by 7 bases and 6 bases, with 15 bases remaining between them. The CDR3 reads CASKGQSGAGELFF. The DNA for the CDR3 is TGTGCCAGCAAAGGACAGTCAGGAGCCGGGGAGCTGTTTTTT.

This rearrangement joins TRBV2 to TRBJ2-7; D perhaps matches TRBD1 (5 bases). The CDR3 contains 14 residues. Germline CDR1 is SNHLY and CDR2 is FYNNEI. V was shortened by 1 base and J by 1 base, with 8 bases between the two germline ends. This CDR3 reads CASSEDPGSYEQYF. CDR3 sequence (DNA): TGTGCCAGCAGTGAAGACCCAGGGTCCTACGAGCAGTACTTC.

CDR3 region: CSVEGLTRGEQFF. In DNA form, the CDR3 reads TGCAGCGTTGAAGGCCTAACAAGGGGTGAGCAGTTCTTC. This chain joins TRBV29-1 and TRBJ2-1, with D possibly matching TRBD1 (5 bases). This CDR3 spans 13 amino acids. Trimming took 1 base from V and 9 from J, leaving 13 bases between them. CDR1 is SQVTM and CDR2 is ANQGSEA in the germline V gene.

DNA of the CDR3: TGTGCCATCAGTGTGGGAGGCGGTGAGGAGACCCAGTACTTC. Protein: CAISVGGGEETQYF. This rearrangement joins TRBV10-3 to TRBJ2-5, with D tentatively TRBD2 (6 bases). Germline CDR1 is ENHRY and CDR2 is SYGVKD. This CDR3 is built from 14 residues. The V and J ends lost 4 bases and 5 bases respectively, with 14 bases between them.

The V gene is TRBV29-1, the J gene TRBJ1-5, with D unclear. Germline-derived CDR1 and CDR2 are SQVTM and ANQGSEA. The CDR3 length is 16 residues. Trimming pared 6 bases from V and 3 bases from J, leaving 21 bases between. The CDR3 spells CSVAFTTEQINQPQHF. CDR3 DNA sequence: TGCAGCGTCGCTTTTACCACCGAACAGATCAATCAGCCCCAGCATTTT.

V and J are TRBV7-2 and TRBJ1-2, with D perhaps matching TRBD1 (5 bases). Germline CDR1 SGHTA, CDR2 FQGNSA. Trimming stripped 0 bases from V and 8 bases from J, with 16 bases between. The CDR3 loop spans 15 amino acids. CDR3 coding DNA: TGTGCCAGCAGCTTAGCGACGGGGGATATCTGGGGCTACACCTTC. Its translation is CASSLATGDIWGYTF.

CDR3 bases: TGCGCCAGCAGCCAAGCAGGGGGTCATGACTATGGCTACACCTTC. Its translation: CASSQAGGHDYGYTF. The chain joins TRBV4-1 to TRBJ1-2; the match to TRBD1 covers 7 bases. This CDR3 spans 15 amino acids. The V gene end was trimmed by 1 base and the J gene end by 3 bases; junction bases not matched to a gene: 5. Germline assignment: CDR1 MGHRA and CDR2 YSYEKL.

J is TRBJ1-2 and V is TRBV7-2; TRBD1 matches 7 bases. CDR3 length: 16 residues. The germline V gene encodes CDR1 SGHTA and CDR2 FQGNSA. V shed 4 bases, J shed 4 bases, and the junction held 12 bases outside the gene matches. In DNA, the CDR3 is TGTGCCAGCAGCTCCCCCCTTTTGGGACAGCCCTATGGCTACACCTTC. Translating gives CASSSPLLGQPYGYTF.